These T cell receptor beta chains were read from a single sample in a study of blood T cell repertoires in COVID-19. The method was immunoSEQ multiplex PCR; TCRdb's version includes in-frame clones alone and lacks a portion of them. This table has hundreds of thousands of clones, about 88% appearing once. Sequencing was done on a sample of PBMCs or T cells enriched from blood (not recorded which). These receptors came from a young woman who had been exposed to COVID-19. CDR3s include the opening cysteine and the closing phenylalanine or tryptophan. D genes are given only for firm matches. The size field is filled for only some rows; it gives once, few, many or a size class.

>TRBV7-2|NA|once|TRBJ1-3
TGTGCCAGCAGCATCGGACTCACGGGAAACACCATATATTTT
CASSIGLTGNTIYF
>TRBV4-1|TRBD2|NA|TRBJ2-1
TGCGCCAGCAGCCAAGGACTAGCGAGGGGGAATGAGCAGTTCTTC
CASSQGLARGNEQFF
>TRBV27|NA|NA|TRBJ2-1
TGTGCCAGCAGTTTAAGAGCATACTATGAGCAGTTCTTC
CASSLRAYYEQFF
>TRBV7-9|TRBD1|NA|TRBJ1-3
TGTGCCAGCAGCTACGCGACCAGGGGGCTCGGAAACACCATATATTTT
CASSYATRGLGNTIYF
>TRBV27|NA|NA|TRBJ2-2
TGTGCCAGCAGTAGGGGAACCGGGGAGCTGTTTTTT
CASSRGTGELFF
>TRBV6-5|NA|NA|TRBJ1-5
TGTGCCAGCAGTCTGAATCAGCCCCAGCATTTT
CASSLNQPQHF
>TRBV4-1|NA|NA|TRBJ2-7
TGCGCCAGCAGCCCCGGCCTGGGGGGTTACGAGCAGTACTTC
CASSPGLGGYEQYF
>TRBV28|TRBD1|NA|TRBJ2-7
TGTGCCAGCAGTTTAAAAGGGACAGACTCCTACGAGCAGTACTTC
CASSLKGTDSYEQYF
>TRBV25-1|NA|NA|TRBJ1-2
TGTGCCAGCAGTGCCGGTTTCGGCTACACCTTC
CASSAGFGYTF
>TRBV6-5|NA|NA|TRBJ1-1
TGTGCCAGCAGTTATTCAGTGAACACTGAAGCTTTCTTT
CASSYSVNTEAFF
>TRBV11-2|TRBD1|NA|TRBJ1-4
TGTGCCAGCAGCTTGACAGGGGCTAGGGAAAAACTGTTTTTT
CASSLTGAREKLFF
>TRBV6-5|NA|NA|TRBJ1-1
TGTGCCAGCAGTTACTCGATCGGGGGGATGGGCACTGAAGCTTTCTTT
CASSYSIGGMGTEAFF
>TRBV15|TRBD1|NA|TRBJ1-5
TGTGCCACCAGCCCCAAACGGAGACAGGGAAATCAGCCCCAGCATTTT
CATSPKRRQGNQPQHF
>TRBV6-2/TRBV6-3|TRBD1|NA|TRBJ1-2
TGTGCCAGCAGTCGAGGGGGCGCGGATGGCTACACCTTC
CASSRGGADGYTF
>TRBV9|NA|NA|TRBJ1-6
TGTGCCAGCAGCGTAGGTGCCGCGACGGGGAATTCACCCCTCCACTTT
CASSVGAATGNSPLHF
>TRBV4-1|TRBD1|NA|TRBJ1-2
TGCGCCAGCAGCCAAGCCACGACAGGGCTTGGCTACACCTTC
CASSQATTGLGYTF
>TRBV7-9|TRBD2|NA|TRBJ2-7
TGTGCCAGCATCAACGCGGGGGAGCGATTGTCCTACGAGCAGTACTTC
CASINAGERLSYEQYF
>TRBV5-1|TRBD1|NA|TRBJ1-2
TGCGCCAGCAGCTGGAGGGACAGCGACGGCTACACCTTC
CASSWRDSDGYTF
>TRBV3-1/TRBV3-2|NA|NA|TRBJ1-6
TGTGCCAGCAGCCAAGTCTCCAGACACTCACCCCTCCACTTT
CASSQVSRHSPLHF
>TRBV5-6|NA|NA|TRBJ1-3
TGTGCCAGCAGCTCTAACCCCGGGAGCTCTGGAAACACCATATATTTT
CASSSNPGSSGNTIYF
>TRBV7-6|NA|NA|TRBJ2-1
TGTGCCAGCAGCTTGACAGGATCCGATGAGCAGTTCTTC
CASSLTGSDEQFF
>TRBV28|NA|NA|TRBJ1-3
TGTGCCAGCAGCCGAGGGTTATCTGGAAACACCATATATTTT
CASSRGLSGNTIYF
>TRBV5-1|NA|NA|TRBJ2-7
TGCGCCAGCAGCTTGGTTTCCGTGAATGCCCCCGCAGGGGCAGCCTACGAGCAGTACTTC
CASSLVSVNAPAGAAYEQYF
>TRBV30|TRBD1|NA|TRBJ1-5
TGTGCCTGGAGTGTAGGATCCGGGACAGGGGTGAATCAGCCCCAGCATTTT
CAWSVGSGTGVNQPQHF
>TRBV4-2|TRBD2|NA|TRBJ2-1
TGTGCCAGCAGCCAGCGGGAGGCCTACAATGAGCAGTTCTTC
CASSQREAYNEQFF
>TRBV24-1|TRBD1|once|TRBJ1-5
TGTGCCACCAGTGACCCGGGACAGGGGGGTAAGCAGCCCCAGCATTTT
CATSDPGQGGKQPQHF
>TRBV20-1|NA|NA|TRBJ1-1
TGCAGTGCTATCTACCTCGGGGTGGCTTTCTTT
CSAIYLGVAFF
>TRBV7-2|NA|NA|TRBJ2-1
TGTGCCAGCAGCCCATTGGGGGGGGCGGGCAATGAGCAGTTCTTC
CASSPLGGAGNEQFF
>TRBV12-5|NA|NA|TRBJ2-7
TGTGCTAGTGGTTTGGGAGGTTACGAGCAGTACTTC
CASGLGGYEQYF
>TRBV3-1/TRBV3-2|NA|NA|TRBJ2-7
TGTGCCAGCCAAAGCAGAGGGGGGGGGACCTACGAGCAGTACTTC
CASQSRGGGTYEQYF
>TRBV2|TRBD1|NA|TRBJ1-1
TGTGCCAGCAGCCGGACAGGGGTCGAGTGGGTAATGGGTACTGAAGCTTTCTTT
CASSRTGVEWVMGTEAFF
>TRBV4-2|TRBD2|NA|TRBJ2-1
TGTGCCAGCAGCCACCCCCTAGCGGGTGACAATGAGCAGTTCTTC
CASSHPLAGDNEQFF